The 31 T cell receptor beta chains listed next were all sequenced from one sample in a study of blood T cell repertoires in COVID-19. Assay: immunoSEQ multiplex PCR; the TCRdb copy retains only in-frame clones and omits some. The sample consists of some 370,000 clones, 90% of them appearing once. The source material was peripheral blood. These receptors were taken from a man between 18 and 35 years old with active or convalescent COVID-19.

The chain joins TRBV4-3 to TRBJ1-4; TRBD1 is a possible D gene (5 bases). CDR1 and CDR2 (germline): LGHNA, YSLEER. The CDR3 has 16 residues. Trimming removed 0 bases at V and 0 bases at J, with 8 bases between. CDR3: CASSQDWGATNEKLFF. The CDR3 coding sequence is TGCGCCAGCAGCCAAGATTGGGGGGCAACTAATGAAAAACTGTTTTTT.

V and J are TRBV7-9 and TRBJ2-1; TRBD1 agrees at 7 bases. The length of the CDR3 is 15 residues. V shed 1 base and J 7 bases; nucleotides not matched to a gene: 7. CDR1 is SEHNR, CDR2 FQNEAQ, per germline (reference sequence). This chain's CDR3 is CASSLGDRSSNEQFF. The CDR3, as DNA: TGTGCCAGCAGCTTAGGGGACAGATCAAGTAATGAGCAGTTCTTC.

CDR3 sequence (DNA): TGCAGCGTTGAAACAGGACTATACGAGCAGTACTTC. Protein sequence: CSVETGLYEQYF. This chain joins TRBV29-1 and TRBJ2-7, with D possibly matching TRBD2 (6 bases). CDR3 length: 12 residues. Germline V lookup: CDR1 SQVTM, CDR2 ANQGSEA. Between the trimmed V and J ends, which lost 2 bases and 4 bases, there was a span of 9 bases.

The chain couples TRBV28 to TRBJ1-5; D gene uncertain. Trimming shortened V by 2 bases and J by 4 bases, and 12 bases separated the two germline ends. Germline V gene lookup returns CDR1 MDHEN and CDR2 SYDVKM. The CDR3 spans 15 residues. This chain's CDR3 is CASSLGQEPNQPQHF. The CDR3 region has the DNA TGTGCCAGCAGTTTAGGCCAGGAACCTAATCAGCCCCAGCATTTT.

This rearrangement joins TRBV24-1 to TRBJ1-2; 7 bases match TRBD1. Germline-derived CDR1 and CDR2 are KGHDR and SFDVKD. CDR3 size: 14 residues. V trimming: 4 bases; J trimming: 2 bases; junction bases outside the gene matches: 3. CDR3 in amino acids: CATSDTDRNYGYTF. The CDR3 bases are TGTGCCACCAGTGACACGGACAGGAACTATGGCTACACCTTC.

Here the CDR3 reads CASDGTGPPDTQYF. In nucleotides, the CDR3 is TGTGCCAGCGACGGGACAGGCCCCCCAGATACGCAGTATTTT. V and J are TRBV28 and TRBJ2-3; 8 bases are a match to TRBD1. V shed 8 bases and J 4 bases; nucleotides not matched to a gene: 8. CDR3 length equals 14 residues. Germline V gives CDR1 MDHEN, CDR2 SYDVKM.

The chain couples TRBV9 to TRBJ2-1; D is undetermined. V dropped 3 bases and J dropped 1 base, with 17 bases sitting between them. The CDR3 runs to 17 residues. Per the germline V gene, CDR1 is SGDLS and CDR2 is YYNGEE. The CDR3 protein is CASSGFNDPRSYNEQFF. CDR3 DNA sequence: TGTGCCAGCAGCGGGTTTAACGATCCCAGATCCTACAATGAGCAGTTCTTC.

A single count supports this clone. This rearrangement joins TRBV6-6 to TRBJ1-5; tentatively, D is TRBD1 (5 bases). CDR3 length: 14 amino acids. V was trimmed by 7 bases and J by 0 bases, leaving 10 bases between them. Per the germline V gene, CDR1 is MNHNY and CDR2 is SVGAGI (reference sequence). CDR3 sequence (DNA): TGTGCCAGCACCCGGGACTATAGCAATCAGCCCCAGCATTTT. It is translated as CASTRDYSNQPQHF.

Comment on this clone: Other nucleotide sequences from this sample produce the same CDR3. The chain carries TRBV3-1 (or the pseudogene TRBV3-2) and TRBJ1-1; D is unresolved. Between the trimmed V and J ends, which lost 0 bases and 4 bases, there was a span of 3 bases. CDR1 and CDR2 (germline): LGHDT, YNNKEL (reference sequence). CDR3 size: 12 residues. The CDR3 sequence is CASSQEATEAFF. The CDR3 DNA reads TGTGCCAGCAGCCAAGAGGCCACTGAAGCTTTCTTT.

The J gene is TRBJ1-3, the V gene TRBV14; D is undetermined. In germline, CDR1 is SGHDN, CDR2 FVKESK. This CDR3 is 13 amino acids long. Trimming removed 1 base at V and 6 bases at J, with 7 bases between. This chain's CDR3 is CASSQGHLNTIYF. In DNA form, the CDR3 reads TGTGCCAGCAGCCAAGGACACTTAAACACCATATATTTT.

The chain has TRBV7-9 and TRBJ2-1, with 12 bases that match TRBD2. Germline CDR1 reads SEHNR; CDR2 reads FQNEAQ (reference sequence). V lost 1 base and J lost 10; bases outside the gene matches: 8. CDR3 length: 16 amino acids. Here the CDR3 reads CASSLVSLAGGGEQFF. The CDR3 DNA is TGTGCCAGCAGCTTAGTTTCACTAGCGGGAGGTGGCGAGCAGTTCTTC.

This chain uses TRBV7-8 with TRBJ1-2, with D hard to call. With 1 base removed from V and 0 bases from J, the gap between germline ends came to 9 bases. Germline CDR1 SGHVS, CDR2 FQNEAQ. The length of the CDR3 is 15 residues. The CDR3 here is CASSLVEGANYGYTF. The CDR3 DNA reads as TGTGCCAGCAGCTTAGTGGAGGGTGCTAACTATGGCTACACCTTC.

This clone was seen more than once but under ten times. The chain uses TRBV7-9 and TRBJ1-5; D uncertain. The CDR3 covers 12 residues. Germline assignment: CDR1 SEHNR and CDR2 FQNEAQ (reference sequence). Trimming took off 5 bases at V and 4 bases at J, with 6 bases between the two ends. CDR3 in amino acids: CASSRTNQPQHF. Here the CDR3 DNA reads TGTGCCAGCAGCAGAACTAATCAGCCCCAGCATTTT.

The chain joins TRBV5-6 to TRBJ1-1; D gene uncertain. CDR1 and CDR2 (germline): SGHDT, YYEEEE. This CDR3 is 16 amino acids long. Trimming left V 3 bases short and J 0 bases short, with 15 bases between. In DNA form, the CDR3 reads TGTGCCAGCAGCTCAATCGCGGGGAACCTGAACACTGAAGCTTTCTTT. Protein: CASSSIAGNLNTEAFF.

The chain uses TRBV7-2 and TRBJ1-5, with 7 bases matching TRBD1. The CDR3 consists of 16 residues. Germline lookup yields CDR1 SGHTA and CDR2 FQGNSA. With 4 bases clipped from V and 0 bases from J, the junction kept 6 bases outside the gene matches. CDR3 protein: CASSSQGSGSNQPQHF. CDR3 in DNA: TGTGCCAGCAGCTCACAGGGGTCGGGTAGCAATCAGCCCCAGCATTTT.

The chain has TRBV6-2 or TRBV6-3 and TRBJ2-3, with 7 nucleotides matching TRBD1. This CDR3 has 15 amino acids. Germline-derived CDR1 and CDR2 are MNHEY and SVGEGT. V shed 2 bases, J shed 4 bases, and the junction held 6 bases outside the gene matches. CDR3 residues: CASSYVRGSADTQYF. The CDR3 region has the DNA TGTGCCAGCAGTTACGTCAGGGGGTCGGCAGATACGCAGTATTTT.

The CDR3 nucleotides read TGTGCCAGCAGCGGAGGGACAGGGGGCTTCTACGAGCAGTACTTC. It encodes CASSGGTGGFYEQYF. The chain couples TRBV7-2 to TRBJ2-7; TRBD1 matches 12 bases. This CDR3 spans 15 amino acids. Germline CDR1 and CDR2: SGHTA and FQGNSA. The V segment lost 5 bases and the J segment 3 bases; nucleotides outside the gene matches: 5.

The V gene is TRBV28, the J gene TRBJ2-1; TRBD2 matches at 7 bases. This CDR3 is 14 amino acids long. V gave up 6 bases and J gave up 6 bases; unmatched junction bases: 8. The germline V gene encodes CDR1 MDHEN and CDR2 SYDVKM. The CDR3 DNA reads as TGTGCCAGCAGCAGGAGCGGGAATCTCAATGAGCAGTTCTTC. As protein: CASSRSGNLNEQFF. The full variable domain, completed using reference TRBV28 and TRBJ2-1, is DVKVTQSSRYLVKRTGEKVFLECVQDMDHENMFWYRQDPGLGLRLIYFSYDVKMKEKGDIPEGYSVSREKKERFSLILESASTNQTSMYLCASSRSGNLNEQFFGPGTRLTVL.

This chain joins TRBV5-4 and TRBJ2-1; 8 bases match TRBD2. Unmatched junction bases numbered 15, after V lost 4 bases and J lost 9 bases. The length of the CDR3 is 16 residues. Looked up from germline, CDR1 is SGHNT and CDR2 is YYREEE (reference sequence). The CDR3 is CASSPGGGSGTTEQFF. The CDR3 DNA follows: TGTGCCAGCAGCCCCGGGGGCGGTAGCGGGACTACTGAGCAGTTCTTC.

The rearrangement joins TRBV6-5 to TRBJ2-2, with 10 bases matching TRBD1. V lost 6 bases, J lost 5 bases, and 6 bases stayed unmatched. This CDR3 spans 15 amino acids. Germline lookup yields CDR1 MNHEY and CDR2 SVGAGI. In DNA, the CDR3 is TGTGCCAGCAGGAGAGACAGGGGGCGAACCGGGGAGCTGTTTTTT. Protein: CASRRDRGRTGELFF.

CDR3 loop: CASHTGTGSYEQYF. The DNA for the CDR3 is TGTGCCAGCCACACAGGGACAGGGAGTTACGAGCAGTACTTC. The V call is TRBV21-1, the J call TRBJ2-7; the table names TRBD1, a call not compared with the DNA. TRBV21-1 is described as a pseudogene. This CDR3 comprises 14 residues.

J is TRBJ1-1 and V is TRBV5-4, with D maybe TRBD1 (5 bases). Germline CDR1 is SGHNT and CDR2 is YYREEE (reference sequence). This CDR3 contains 13 residues. The V end was cut by 4 bases, the J end by 1 base, with 8 bases between. CDR3 nucleotide sequence: TGTGCCAGCAGCCGACAGACGAACACTGAAGCTTTCTTT. Its translation: CASSRQTNTEAFF.

This chain links TRBV5-1 with TRBJ2-1; D may be TRBD1 (6 bases). Per germline, CDR1 SGHRS and CDR2 YFSETQ. There are 16 residues in the CDR3. V was clipped by 1 base and J by 1 base, with 12 bases between them. CDR3 in DNA: TGCGCCAGCAGCTTGCCCCAGACAGGATCCTACAATGAGCAGTTCTTC. It translates to CASSLPQTGSYNEQFF.

J is TRBJ1-4 and V is TRBV7-9, with D perhaps matching TRBD1 (5 bases). Germline V gene lookup returns CDR1 SEHNR and CDR2 FQNEAQ (reference sequence). This CDR3 comprises 14 residues. V dropped 0 bases and J dropped 7 bases, with 9 bases sitting between them. The CDR3 coding sequence is TGTGCCAGCAGCTTAGCTCAGGGAAGTGAAAAACTGTTTTTT. Amino acids: CASSLAQGSEKLFF.

This clone has only a few counts. V gene TRBV28 combines with J gene TRBJ1-5; D remains unclear. The V end was cut by 2 bases, the J end by 3 bases, with 5 bases between. CDR1 is MDHEN, CDR2 SYDVKM, per germline. The CDR3 is 13 residues long. CDR3: CASSLQINQPQHF. Written as DNA, the CDR3 is TGTGCCAGCAGTTTACAGATCAATCAGCCCCAGCATTTT.

The J gene is TRBJ2-7, the V gene TRBV10-2; 9 bases are shared with TRBD2. The CDR3 length is 14 residues. Germline loops: CDR1 WSHSY, CDR2 SAAADI. The trim removed 6 bases at V and 3 bases at J, leaving 6 bases unmatched. The DNA of the CDR3 is TGCGCCAGCAGACCCCAAGCGGGGGGCTACGAGCAGTACTTC. Its translation: CASRPQAGGYEQYF.

The V call is TRBV5-4, the J call TRBJ2-3, with 8 bases matching TRBD2. This CDR3 region has 16 residues. V dropped 0 bases and J dropped 3; count of bases not matched to a gene: 6. Germline V CDR1 and CDR2: SGHNT, YYREEE (reference sequence). DNA of the CDR3: TGTGCCAGCAGCTTGGCCCAAGCGGGAGAAACAGATACGCAGTATTTT. Its protein product is CASSLAQAGETDTQYF.

The chain combines TRBV6-5 with TRBJ2-5; possible D gene TRBD2, 6 bases. This CDR3 is 13 amino acids long. Trimming stripped 6 bases from V and 2 bases from J, with 10 bases between. Germline V CDR1 and CDR2: MNHEY, SVGAGI. CDR3 sequence: CASSYGTQETQYF. The DNA for the CDR3 is TGTGCCAGCAGCTACGGGACTCAAGAGACCCAGTACTTC.

This chain uses TRBV18 with TRBJ2-1, with TRBD2 matching over 10 bases. The CDR3 runs 17 residues. Germline V lookup: CDR1 KGHSH, CDR2 LQKENI. The V segment lost 4 bases and the J segment 3 bases; nucleotides outside the gene matches: 9. In DNA form, the CDR3 reads TGTGCCAGCTCACGGGGGGCTAGCGGGAGAATCTACAATGAGCAGTTCTTC. This sequence encodes CASSRGASGRIYNEQFF.

Details on this clone: Sequence at one end of the junction differs from germline and may be a read error. The V call is TRBV7-3, the J call TRBJ2-6; 9 positions agree with TRBD2. Germline V gene sequence: CDR1 SGHTA, CDR2 FQGTGA. This CDR3 is built from 20 residues. The CDR3 region is CASAVGKPGLARSGANVLTF. DNA for the CDR3: TGTGCCAGCGCCGTTGGAAAGCCGGGACTAGCCCGCTCTGGGGCCAACGTGCTGACTTTC.

This rearrangement joins TRBV28 to TRBJ2-7; D not certain. CDR3 length equals 13 residues. V shed 5 bases and J shed 2 bases, with 10 bases lying between them. Germline V gives CDR1 MDHEN, CDR2 SYDVKM. This chain's CDR3 is CASSPTATYEQYF. The CDR3 coding sequence is TGTGCCAGCAGTCCCACAGCTACCTACGAGCAGTACTTC. Full variable domain (remainder filled in from reference TRBV28 and TRBJ2-7): DVKVTQSSRYLVKRTGEKVFLECVQDMDHENMFWYRQDPGLGLRLIYFSYDVKMKEKGDIPEGYSVSREKKERFSLILESASTNQTSMYLCASSPTATYEQYFGPGTRLTVT.